The TCR beta chain under discussion was sequenced for a study of CD4 T cells in relation to SARS-CoV-2 and coronaviruses. In the study overall: Crossreactive spike epitopes shared across donors were mapped to their HLA restriction. Notes on the study in general: In approximately 70% of donors, memory CD4+ clonotypes crossrecognized SARS-CoV-2 and at least one common cold coronavirus spike.

Details on this clone: What it binds is unknown.

Deep TCR-beta sequencing used DNA from uncultured naive and memory CD4+ T cells. Sequencing used immunoSEQ multiplex PCR; TCRdb keeps in-frame clones, though not all of them. Of around 62,000 clones in the sample, around 93% were seen once. This CDR3 comprises 15 residues. Germline V CDR1 and CDR2: DFQATT, SNEGSKA (reference sequence). The V and J ends lost 3 bases and 5 bases respectively, with 17 bases between them. Unexposed donor CD4+ T cells date from about 2011-2018, before the COVID-19 pandemic. CD4 enrichment then naive enrichment separated naive from memory CD4+ cells. The clonotype comes from a human donor in good health. This chain connects TRBV20-1 to TRBJ2-1, with D perhaps matching TRBD1 or TRBD2 (5 bases each). The specimen was naive CD4+ T cells from PBMCs. This sample's subset: naive CD4+ T cells isolated by negative enrichment. The CDR3 protein is CSASRAQVGHNEQFF. CDR3 coding DNA: TGCAGTGCTAGTAGGGCCCAGGTGGGACACAATGAGCAGTTCTTC.